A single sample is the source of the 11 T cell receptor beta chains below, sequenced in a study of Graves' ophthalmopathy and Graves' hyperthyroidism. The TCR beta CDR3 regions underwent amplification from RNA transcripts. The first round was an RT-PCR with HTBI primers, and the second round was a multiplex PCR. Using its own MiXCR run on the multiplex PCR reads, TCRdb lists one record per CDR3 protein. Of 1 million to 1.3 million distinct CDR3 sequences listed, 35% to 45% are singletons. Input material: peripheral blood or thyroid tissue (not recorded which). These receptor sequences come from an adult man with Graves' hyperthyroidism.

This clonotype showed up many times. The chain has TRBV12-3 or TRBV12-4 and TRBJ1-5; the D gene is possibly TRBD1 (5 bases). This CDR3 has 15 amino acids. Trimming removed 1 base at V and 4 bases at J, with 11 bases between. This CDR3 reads CASSLGRAWNQPQHF. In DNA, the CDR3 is TGTGCCAGCAGTTTAGGCAGGGCTTGGAATCAGCCCCAGCATTTT.

CDR3 in amino acids: CAISSQGAGTEAFF. CDR3 in DNA: TGTGCCATCAGTTCACAGGGGGCAGGAACTGAAGCTTTCTTT. The rearrangement uses TRBV10-3 and TRBJ1-1; 9 bases fit TRBD1. CDR1 is ENHRY, CDR2 SYGVKD, per germline. The length of the CDR3 is 14 residues. The V segment lost 5 bases and the J segment 5 bases; nucleotides outside the gene matches: 6.

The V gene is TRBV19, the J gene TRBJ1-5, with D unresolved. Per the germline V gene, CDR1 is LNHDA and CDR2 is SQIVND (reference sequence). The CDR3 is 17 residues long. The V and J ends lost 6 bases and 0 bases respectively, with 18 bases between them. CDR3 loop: CASSHGEQRNSNQPQHF. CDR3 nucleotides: TGTGCCAGTAGCCATGGGGAACAGAGAAATAGCAATCAGCCCCAGCATTTT.

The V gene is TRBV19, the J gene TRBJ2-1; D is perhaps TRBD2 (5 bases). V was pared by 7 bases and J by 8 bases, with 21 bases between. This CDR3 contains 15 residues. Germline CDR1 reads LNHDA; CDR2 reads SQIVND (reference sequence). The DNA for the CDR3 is TGTGCCAGTACCGAGGCGGCCTACCCGAGGGATGAGCAGTTCTTC. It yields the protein CASTEAAYPRDEQFF.

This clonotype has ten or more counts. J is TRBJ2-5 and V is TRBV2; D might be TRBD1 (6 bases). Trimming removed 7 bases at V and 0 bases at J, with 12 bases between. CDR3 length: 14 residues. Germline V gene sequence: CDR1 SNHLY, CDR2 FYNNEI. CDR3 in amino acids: CASKETGNQETQYF. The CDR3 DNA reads TGTGCCAGCAAAGAAACAGGGAACCAAGAGACCCAGTACTTC.

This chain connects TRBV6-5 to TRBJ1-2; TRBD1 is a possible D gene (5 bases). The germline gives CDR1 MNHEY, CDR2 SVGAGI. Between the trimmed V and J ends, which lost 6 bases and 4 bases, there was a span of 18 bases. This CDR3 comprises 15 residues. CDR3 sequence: CASSPTPRQTYGYTF. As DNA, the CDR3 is TGTGCCAGCAGCCCTACCCCCAGACAGACCTATGGCTACACCTTC.

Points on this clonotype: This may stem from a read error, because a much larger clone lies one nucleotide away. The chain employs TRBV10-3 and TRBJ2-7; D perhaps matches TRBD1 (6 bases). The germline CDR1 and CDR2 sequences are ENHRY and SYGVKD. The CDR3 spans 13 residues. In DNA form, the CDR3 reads TGTGCCAGCAGTTTCCGGGACACCTACGAGCAGTACTTC. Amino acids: CASSFRDTYEQYF.

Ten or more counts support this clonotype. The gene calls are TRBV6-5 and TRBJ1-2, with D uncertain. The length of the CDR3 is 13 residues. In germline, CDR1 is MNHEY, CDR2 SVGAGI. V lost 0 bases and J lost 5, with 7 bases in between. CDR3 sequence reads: CASSYSFGYGYTF. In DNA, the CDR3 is TGTGCCAGCAGTTACTCGTTCGGATATGGCTACACCTTC.

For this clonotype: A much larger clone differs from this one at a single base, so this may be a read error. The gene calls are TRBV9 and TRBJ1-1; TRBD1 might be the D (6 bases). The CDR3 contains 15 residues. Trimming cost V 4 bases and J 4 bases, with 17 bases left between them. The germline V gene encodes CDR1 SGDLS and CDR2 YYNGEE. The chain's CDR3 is CASSRGGGLRTEAFF. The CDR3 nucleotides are TGTGCCAGCAGCCGAGGAGGGGGGTTGCGCACTGAAGCTTTCTTT.

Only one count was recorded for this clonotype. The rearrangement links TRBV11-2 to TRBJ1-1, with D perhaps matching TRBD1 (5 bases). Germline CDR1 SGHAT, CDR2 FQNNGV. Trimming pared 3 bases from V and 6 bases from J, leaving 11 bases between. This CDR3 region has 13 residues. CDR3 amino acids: CASSFTGTAEAFF. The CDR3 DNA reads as TGTGCCAGCAGCTTCACGGGGACGGCTGAAGCTTTCTTT.

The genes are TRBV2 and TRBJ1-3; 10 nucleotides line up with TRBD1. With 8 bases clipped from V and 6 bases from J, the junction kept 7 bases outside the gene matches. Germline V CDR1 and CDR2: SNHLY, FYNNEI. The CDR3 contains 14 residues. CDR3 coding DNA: TGTGCCAGCGGTGCCGGGACAGGGGTAAACACCATATATTTT. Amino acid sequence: CASGAGTGVNTIYF.